These T cell receptor beta chains were read from a single sample in a study of T cell responses to AZD1222 COVID-19 vaccine. The protocol was immunoSEQ multiplex PCR, while the TCRdb copy is restricted to in-frame clones and leaves out a portion. Of about 130,000 clones in the sample, approximately 90% were seen once. The sample in question was peripheral blood, obtained on day 0 of AZD1222 vaccination. Receptor source: an adult in good health. The CDR3 runs from the conserved cysteine through the conserved F or W. D genes are given only for firm matches. Clone size, where shown, is once, few, many, or a class for clones that have expanded.

>TRBV29-1|TRBJ2-5|NA|NA
CSVGASGWETQYF
TGCAGCGTTGGGGCCTCAGGGTGGGAGACCCAGTACTTC
>TRBV3-1/TRBV3-2|TRBJ1-3|NA|NA
CASSQGWQATSGNTIYF
TGTGCCAGCAGCCAAGGTTGGCAGGCTACCTCTGGAAACACCATATATTTT
>TRBV28|TRBJ1-4|NA|once
CASRLETEKLFF
TGTGCCAGCAGGCTAGAAACAGAAAAACTGTTTTTT
>TRBV4-1|TRBJ1-2|TRBD1|NA
CASSHRTGDYGYTF
TGCGCCAGCAGCCATAGGACAGGGGACTATGGCTACACCTTC
>TRBV7-2|TRBJ1-5|NA|NA
CASSLVSQVNQPQHF
TGTGCCAGCAGCTTAGTATCACAGGTCAATCAGCCCCAGCATTTT
>TRBV3-1/TRBV3-2|TRBJ1-5|NA|NA
CASSQGRAANQPQHF
TGTGCCAGCAGCCAGGGGCGGGCAGCTAATCAGCCCCAGCATTTT
>TRBV24-1|TRBJ2-3|TRBD2|NA
CATSDFYGGGDTQYF
TGTGCCACCAGTGATTTTTATGGGGGGGGAGATACGCAGTATTTT
>TRBV7-3|TRBJ2-6|NA|NA
CASSYRGTGANVLTF
TGTGCCAGCAGCTACCGGGGGACCGGGGCCAACGTCCTGACTTTC
>TRBV10-2|TRBJ1-4|NA|NA
CASSEPLRNEKLFF
TGCGCCAGCAGTGAGCCACTACGAAATGAAAAACTGTTTTTT
>TRBV19|TRBJ1-2|NA|NA
CASNIPGGFHGYTF
TGTGCCAGTAACATCCCGGGGGGGTTCCATGGCTACACCTTC
>TRBV4-1|TRBJ1-1|NA|once
CASSPRDAGEAFF
TGCGCCAGCAGCCCTCGGGACGCGGGTGAAGCTTTCTTT
>TRBV9|TRBJ1-1|NA|NA
CASKRQDNTEAFF
TGTGCCAGCAAGAGACAGGATAACACTGAAGCTTTCTTT
>TRBV28|TRBJ2-2|NA|NA
CASSLLDGGANTGELFF
TGTGCCAGCAGTTTATTGGACGGGGGAGCGAACACCGGGGAGCTGTTTTTT
>TRBV6-6|TRBJ2-3|TRBD2|NA
CASRNSGGASDTQYF
TGTGCCAGCAGAAACTCGGGGGGGGCCTCAGATACGCAGTATTTT
>TRBV10-1|TRBJ2-3|NA|NA
CASSENDHTDTQYF
TGCGCCAGCAGCGAAAACGACCACACAGATACGCAGTATTTT
>TRBV28|TRBJ1-4|NA|NA
CASRLRVVNEKLFF
TGTGCCAGCAGGCTGAGGGTAGTTAATGAAAAACTGTTTTTT
>TRBV3-1/TRBV3-2|TRBJ2-2|NA|NA
CASSQASRGATGELFF
TGTGCCAGCAGCCAAGCATCTAGGGGGGCCACCGGGGAGCTGTTTTTT
>TRBV30|TRBJ2-7|NA|once
CAWREGSGGYEQYF
TGTGCCTGGAGAGAGGGGAGCGGTGGGTACGAGCAGTACTTC
>TRBV2|TRBJ2-1|TRBD2|NA
CASTTGLAGYSSYNEQFF
TGTGCCAGCACGACAGGACTAGCGGGTTATAGCTCCTACAATGAGCAGTTCTTC
>TRBV28|TRBJ1-1|NA|NA
CASIPGAQNTEAFF
TGTGCCAGCATTCCAGGGGCCCAGAACACTGAAGCTTTCTTT
>TRBV6-5|TRBJ1-3|NA|NA
CASGGAGNTIYF
TGTGCCAGCGGGGGGGCAGGAAACACCATATATTTT
>TRBV30|TRBJ1-2|TRBD1|NA
CAWSKQGRWYGYTF
TGTGCCTGGAGTAAACAGGGGCGTTGGTATGGCTACACCTTC
>TRBV4-3|TRBJ2-1|NA|NA
CASSQTSYNEQFF
TGCGCCAGCAGCCAAACCTCTTACAATGAGCAGTTCTTC
>TRBV18|TRBJ2-3|TRBD2|NA
CASSPPGGTSGGAATDTQYF
TGTGCCAGCTCACCACCAGGAGGGACTAGCGGGGGGGCAGCCACAGATACGCAGTATTTT
>TRBV7-7|TRBJ1-2|NA|NA
CASSSQKYRGLYGYTF
TGTGCTAGCAGCTCCCAAAAGTACAGAGGGCTATATGGCTACACCTTC
>TRBV29-1|TRBJ1-2|TRBD1|NA
CSVEGRTPGQGVGYTF
TGCAGCGTTGAAGGTCGAACCCCGGGACAGGGCGTGGGCTACACCTTC
>TRBV25-1|TRBJ2-3|NA|NA
CASSELADTQYF
TGTGCCAGCAGTGAATTAGCAGATACGCAGTATTTT
>TRBV3-1/TRBV3-2|TRBJ2-1|TRBD2|once
CASSPTSGGVDEQFF
TGTGCCAGCAGCCCGACTAGCGGGGGGGTGGATGAGCAGTTCTTC
>TRBV4-3|TRBJ2-2|TRBD1|NA
CASSQRIIRDSTGELFF
TGCGCCAGCAGCCAGAGAATAATCCGGGACAGCACCGGGGAGCTGTTTTTT
>TRBV5-1|TRBJ1-2|NA|NA
CASSLGQYGAGYTF
TGCGCCAGCAGCTTGGGGCAGTACGGCGCAGGCTACACCTTC
>TRBV25-1|TRBJ2-2|NA|NA
CASTNRVTGELFF
TGTGCCAGCACCAACAGGGTCACCGGGGAGCTGTTTTTT
>TRBV6-5|TRBJ1-1|TRBD1|NA
CASSTTGGYTEAFF
TGTGCCAGCAGTACGACAGGGGGGTACACTGAAGCTTTCTTT
>TRBV10-3|TRBJ1-3|TRBD1|NA
CAISGGQGRGNTIYF
TGTGCCATCAGTGGTGGACAGGGTCGCGGAAACACCATATATTTT
>TRBV7-3|TRBJ2-1|NA|NA
CASSPLGDEQFF
TGTGCCAGCAGCCCTTTGGGGGATGAGCAGTTCTTC
>TRBV6-6|TRBJ1-6|NA|NA
CASRETGHSYNSPLHF
TGTGCCAGCAGAGAAACAGGGCACTCCTATAATTCACCCCTCCACTTT
>TRBV11-3|TRBJ1-6|NA|NA
CASSLEEGSPLHF
TGTGCCAGCAGCTTAGAGGAAGGTTCACCCCTCCACTTT
>TRBV10-1|TRBJ1-1|NA|NA
CASSESGGARPLKNTEAFF
TGCGCCAGCAGTGAGTCGGGGGGGGCGCGTCCCTTAAAGAACACTGAAGCTTTCTTT
>TRBV27|TRBJ1-1|TRBD1|NA
CASRSGTENTEAFF
TGTGCCAGCAGGTCCGGGACAGAGAACACTGAAGCTTTCTTT
>TRBV6-4|TRBJ1-2|TRBD1|NA
CASTPGQPFYGYTF
TGTGCCAGCACCCCGGGACAGCCTTTCTATGGCTACACCTTC
>TRBV29-1|TRBJ2-2|TRBD1|NA
CSAHYRGSKGELFF
TGCAGCGCACACTACAGGGGCTCAAAAGGGGAGCTGTTTTTT
>TRBV28|TRBJ2-7|NA|NA
CASSSGGRVGEQYF
TGTGCCAGCAGCAGTGGGGGCAGGGTCGGCGAGCAGTACTTC
>TRBV5-6|TRBJ1-3|NA|NA
CASSSPTALGNTIYF
TGTGCCAGCAGTTCCCCGACCGCTCTTGGAAACACCATATATTTT
>TRBV14|TRBJ2-5|NA|NA
CASSQTGTSAYF
TGTGCCAGCAGCCAGACCGGGACCTCAGCGTACTTC
>TRBV5-5|TRBJ1-6|TRBD1|NA
CASSLEGGNNSPLHF
TGTGCCAGCAGCTTGGAAGGGGGCAATAATTCACCCCTCCACTTT